This TCR beta chain originates from a study of neurological immune-mediated disorders. Ten or more counts support this clonotype. Its antigen is unidentified. Regarding time point: longitudinal time-point 3. One entry per CDR3 protein, called by TCRdb with MiXCR from the 5' RACE reads. The table includes approximately 89,000 distinct CDR3 sequences, 4.3% detected once. Germline V gene sequence: CDR1 MGHDK, CDR2 SYGVNS. V was shortened by 1 base and J by 7 bases, with 19 bases between the two germline ends. The CDR3 length is 16 residues. Study-wide points: Private repertoires in all groups were suggested by the finding that expanded clones across subjects shared no CDR3 amino acid sequences.

Sequenced sample: PBMCs. The rearrangement links TRBV25-1 to TRBJ2-5, with TRBD1 as a possible D gene (7 bases). This receptor was obtained from a woman aged 55 to 70 with multiple sclerosis. CDR3 protein: CASSESVPAGGGTQYF. DNA of the CDR3: TGTGCCAGCAGTGAATCGGTCCCCGCAGGGGGAGGGACCCAGTACTTC.